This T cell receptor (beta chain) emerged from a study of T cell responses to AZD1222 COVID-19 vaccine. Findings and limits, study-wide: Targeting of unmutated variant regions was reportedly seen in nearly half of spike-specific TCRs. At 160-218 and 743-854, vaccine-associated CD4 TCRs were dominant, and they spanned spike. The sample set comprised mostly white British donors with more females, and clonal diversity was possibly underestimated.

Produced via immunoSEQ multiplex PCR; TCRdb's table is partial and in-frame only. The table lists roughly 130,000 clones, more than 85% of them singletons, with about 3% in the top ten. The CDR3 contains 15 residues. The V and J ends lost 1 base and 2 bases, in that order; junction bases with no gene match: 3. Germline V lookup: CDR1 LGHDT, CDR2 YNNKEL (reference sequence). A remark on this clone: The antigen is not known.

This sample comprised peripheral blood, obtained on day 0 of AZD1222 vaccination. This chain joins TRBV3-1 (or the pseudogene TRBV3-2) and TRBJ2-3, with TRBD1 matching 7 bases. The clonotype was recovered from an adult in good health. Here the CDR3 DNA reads TGTGCCAGCAGCCAAGGACAGGGCAACACAGATACGCAGTATTTT. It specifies CASSQGQGNTDTQYF.